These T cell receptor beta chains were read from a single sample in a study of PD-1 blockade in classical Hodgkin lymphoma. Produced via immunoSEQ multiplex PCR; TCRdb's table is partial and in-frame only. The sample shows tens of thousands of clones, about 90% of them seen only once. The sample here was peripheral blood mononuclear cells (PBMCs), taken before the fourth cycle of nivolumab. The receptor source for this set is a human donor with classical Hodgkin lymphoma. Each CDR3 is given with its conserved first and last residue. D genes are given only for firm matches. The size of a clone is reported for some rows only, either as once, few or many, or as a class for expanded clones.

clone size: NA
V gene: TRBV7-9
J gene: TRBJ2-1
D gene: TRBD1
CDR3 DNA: TGTGCCAGCAGCTTCGGGACAGTTAATGAGCAGTTCTTC
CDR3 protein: CASSFGTVNEQFF

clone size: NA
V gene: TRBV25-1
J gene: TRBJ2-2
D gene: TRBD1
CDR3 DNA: TGTGCCAGCAGCCCGGGACAGGGGGCGAACACCGGGGAGCTGTTTTTT
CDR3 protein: CASSPGQGANTGELFF

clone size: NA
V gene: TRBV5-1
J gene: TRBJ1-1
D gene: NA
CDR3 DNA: TGCGCCAGCAGCTTGGCGGGTGCTGACATGAACACTGAAGCTTTCTTT
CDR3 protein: CASSLAGADMNTEAFF

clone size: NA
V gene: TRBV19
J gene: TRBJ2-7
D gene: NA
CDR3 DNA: TGTGCCACCGGGGCCCCCTGGATGGAGCAGTACTTC
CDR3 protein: CATGAPWMEQYF

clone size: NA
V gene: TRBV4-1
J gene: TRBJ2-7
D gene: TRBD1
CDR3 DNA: TGCGCCAGCAGCCAAGAAGTGGGGACAGGGGGGAACGAGCAGTACTTC
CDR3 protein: CASSQEVGTGGNEQYF

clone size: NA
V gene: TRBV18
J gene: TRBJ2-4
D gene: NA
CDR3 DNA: TGTGCCAGCTCACTGGGACCGAGCACGAACATTCAGTACTTC
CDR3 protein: CASSLGPSTNIQYF

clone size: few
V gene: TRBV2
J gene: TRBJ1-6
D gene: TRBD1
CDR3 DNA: TGTGCCAGCGGGCGACGACCGGGACAGGGTCGCCCAACCCTCCACTTT
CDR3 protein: CASGRRPGQGRPTLHF

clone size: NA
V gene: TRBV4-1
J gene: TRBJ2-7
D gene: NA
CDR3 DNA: TGCGCCAGCAGCCACTTACAGGGTGCCCCCTACGAGCAGTACTTC
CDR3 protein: CASSHLQGAPYEQYF

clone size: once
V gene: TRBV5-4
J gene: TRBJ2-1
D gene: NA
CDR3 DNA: TGTGCCAGCAGCTCCGACGGGCAGGTCTACAATGAGCAGTTCTTC
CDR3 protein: CASSSDGQVYNEQFF

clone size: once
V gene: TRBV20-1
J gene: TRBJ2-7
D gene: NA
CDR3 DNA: TGCAGTGCTTTAGAGTACGAGCAGTACTTC
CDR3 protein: CSALEYEQYF

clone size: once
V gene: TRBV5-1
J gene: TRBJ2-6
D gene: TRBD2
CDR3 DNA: TGCGCCAGCAGCTTGTTGAGTACTGCGGGGGCTGGGGCCAACGTCCTGACTTTC
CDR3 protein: CASSLLSTAGAGANVLTF

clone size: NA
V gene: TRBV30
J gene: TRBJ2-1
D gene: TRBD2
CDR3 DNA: TGTGCCTGGAGTGGGAGCGGGGGGGCCGATGAGCAGTTCTTC
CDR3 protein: CAWSGSGGADEQFF

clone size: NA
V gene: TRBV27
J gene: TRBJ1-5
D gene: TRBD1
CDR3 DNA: TGTGCCAGCGGCCAGTTAGGGGTACAGGGGCAAAGCAATCAGCCCCAGCATTTT
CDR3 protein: CASGQLGVQGQSNQPQHF

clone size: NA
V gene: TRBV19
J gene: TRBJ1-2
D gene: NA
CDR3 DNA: TGTGCCAGTAGTAGTTCGGCAGTAACTAACTATGGCTACACCTTC
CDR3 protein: CASSSSAVTNYGYTF

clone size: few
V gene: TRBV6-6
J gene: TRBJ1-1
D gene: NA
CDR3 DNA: TGTGCCAGCAGCCAGGGTTTCCAGGTCGGAACTGAAGCTTTCTTT
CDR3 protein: CASSQGFQVGTEAFF

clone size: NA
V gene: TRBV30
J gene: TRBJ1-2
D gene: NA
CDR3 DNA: TGTGCCTGGAGAAGTGGAGATGGCTACACCTTC
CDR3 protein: CAWRSGDGYTF

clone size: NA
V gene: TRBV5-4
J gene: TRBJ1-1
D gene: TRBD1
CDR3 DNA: TGTGCCAGCAGCCTTAAGGGGGCCTCGAACACTGAAGCTTTCTTT
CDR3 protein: CASSLKGASNTEAFF

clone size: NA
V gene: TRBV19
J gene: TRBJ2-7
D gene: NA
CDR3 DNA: TGTGCCAGTTCAAACACCCGGCGTGAGTACGAGCAGTACTTC
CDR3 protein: CASSNTRREYEQYF

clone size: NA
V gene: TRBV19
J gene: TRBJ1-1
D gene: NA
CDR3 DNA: TGTGCCAGTAGGCTACAGGGAAAGAACACTGAAGCTTTCTTT
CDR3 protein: CASRLQGKNTEAFF

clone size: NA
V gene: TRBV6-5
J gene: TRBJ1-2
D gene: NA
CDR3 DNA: TGTGCCAGCAGCGGGGGGGGTGGCTACACCTTC
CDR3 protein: CASSGGGGYTF

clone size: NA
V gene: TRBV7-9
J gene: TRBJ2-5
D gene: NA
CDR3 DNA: TGTGCCAGCAGCTTGGGGCGGCCGGCGCTCCTGAAAGAGACCCAGTACTTC
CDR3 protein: CASSLGRPALLKETQYF

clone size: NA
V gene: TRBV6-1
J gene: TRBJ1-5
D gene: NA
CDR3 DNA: TGTGCCAGCAGTGAGCGCGGCGATCAGCCCCAGCATTTT
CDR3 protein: CASSERGDQPQHF

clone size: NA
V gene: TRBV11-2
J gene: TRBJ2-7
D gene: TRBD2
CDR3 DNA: TGTGCCAGCAGCTCTCGGGGGGGTCCGACCTACGAGCAGTACTTC
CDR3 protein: CASSSRGGPTYEQYF

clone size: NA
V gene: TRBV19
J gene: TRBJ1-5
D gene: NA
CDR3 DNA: TGTGCCAGTAGCCCCCGGAGGGGTGGCAATCAGCCCCAGCATTTT
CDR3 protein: CASSPRRGGNQPQHF

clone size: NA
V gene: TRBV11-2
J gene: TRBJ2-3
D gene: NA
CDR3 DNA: TGTGCCAGCAGCTTAGCGGAGGCCACAGATACGCAGTATTTT
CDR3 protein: CASSLAEATDTQYF

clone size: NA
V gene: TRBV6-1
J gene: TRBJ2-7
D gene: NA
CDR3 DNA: TGTGCCAGCAGTGAATGGGTCAGCCACTACGAGCAGTACTTC
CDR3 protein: CASSEWVSHYEQYF

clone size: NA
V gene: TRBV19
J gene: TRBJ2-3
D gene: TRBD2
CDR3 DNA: TGTGCCAGTAGTATGGGCCCAAGGGCTAGCGGGGGACCTTCGGGAGATACGCAGTATTTT
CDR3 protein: CASSMGPRASGGPSGDTQYF

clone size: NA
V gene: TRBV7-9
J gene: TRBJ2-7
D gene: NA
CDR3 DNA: TGTGCCAGCAGCTTAGGTAGGGAATTCCAGTACTTC
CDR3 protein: CASSLGREFQYF

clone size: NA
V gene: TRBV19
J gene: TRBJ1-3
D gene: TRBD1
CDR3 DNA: TGTGCCAGTAACCCGACAGGGGCAGGAAACACCATATATTTT
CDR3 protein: CASNPTGAGNTIYF

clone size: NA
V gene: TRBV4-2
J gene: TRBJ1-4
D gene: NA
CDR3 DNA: TGTGCCAGCAGCTTAACGAAGGGAGACAATGAAAAACTGTTTTTT
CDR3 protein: CASSLTKGDNEKLFF

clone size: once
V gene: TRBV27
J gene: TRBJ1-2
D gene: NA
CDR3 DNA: TGTGCCAGCAGTTTATCCAGTAGCACAACTAACTATGGCTACACCTTC
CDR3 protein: CASSLSSSTTNYGYTF

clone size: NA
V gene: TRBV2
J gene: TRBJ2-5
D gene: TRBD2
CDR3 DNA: TGTGCCAGCAGGGCTAGCGGGGGGGCCTGGGAGACCCAGTACTTC
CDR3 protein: CASRASGGAWETQYF

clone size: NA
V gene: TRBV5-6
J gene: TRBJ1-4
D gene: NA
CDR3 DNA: TGTGCCAGCAGCCGTGCGTTTGAAAAACTGTTTTTT
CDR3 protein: CASSRAFEKLFF

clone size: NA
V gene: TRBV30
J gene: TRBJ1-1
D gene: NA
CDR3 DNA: TGTGCCTGGAGTGTAATTAAGGGGGCTTTCTTT
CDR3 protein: CAWSVIKGAFF

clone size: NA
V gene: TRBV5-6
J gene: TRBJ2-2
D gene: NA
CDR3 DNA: TGTGCCAGCAGCCGGCGGGGAGGAGGGACCGGGGAGCTGTTTTTT
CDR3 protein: CASSRRGGGTGELFF

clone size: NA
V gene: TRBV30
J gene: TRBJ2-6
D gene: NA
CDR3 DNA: TGTGCCTGGAGATTCACGGGGGCCAACGTCCTGACTTTC
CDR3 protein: CAWRFTGANVLTF

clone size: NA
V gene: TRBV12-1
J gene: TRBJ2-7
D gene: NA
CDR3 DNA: TGTGCCAGCAGCACTATCACTCCCAGGGGGCTCTACGAGCAGTACTTC
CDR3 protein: CASSTITPRGLYEQYF

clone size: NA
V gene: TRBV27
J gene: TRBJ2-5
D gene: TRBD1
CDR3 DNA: TGTGCCAGCAGTTCCCCAACCGGGACAGGCCAAGAGACCCAGTACTTC
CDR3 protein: CASSSPTGTGQETQYF

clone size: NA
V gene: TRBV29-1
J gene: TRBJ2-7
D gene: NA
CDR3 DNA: TGCAGCGTTGAAAGACTATCCGCAACCTACGAGCAGTACTTC
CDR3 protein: CSVERLSATYEQYF

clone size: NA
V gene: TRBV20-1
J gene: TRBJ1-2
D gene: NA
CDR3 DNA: TGCAGGGCCCCTAAAGGATATGGCTACACCTTC
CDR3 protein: CRAPKGYGYTF

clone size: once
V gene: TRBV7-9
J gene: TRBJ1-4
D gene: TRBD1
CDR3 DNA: TGTGCCAGCAGCGCCGGACAGGGAACAACTAATGAAAAACTGTTTTTT
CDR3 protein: CASSAGQGTTNEKLFF

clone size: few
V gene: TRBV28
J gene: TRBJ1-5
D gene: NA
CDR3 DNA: TGTGCCAGCAGTCACGGGACGACTCATCAGCCCCAGCATTTT
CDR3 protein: CASSHGTTHQPQHF

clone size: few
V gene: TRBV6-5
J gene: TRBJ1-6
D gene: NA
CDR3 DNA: TGTGCCAGCAGTTACTCGGCGAGTTCACCCCTCCACTTT
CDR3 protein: CASSYSASSPLHF